A single TCR beta chain is shown here with its context. Its cognate antigen is unknown. This table comes from immunoSEQ multiplex PCR, and its TCRdb copy is limited to in-frame clones, with some not included. Here the sample spans 130,000 to 150,000 clones, about nine tenths being singletons. The data stem from a study of T cell responses to AZD1222 COVID-19 vaccine. Study outcomes and limitations: Along spike, vaccine-associated CD4 TCRs were found throughout, with dominance at 160-218 and 743-854. Spike-specific TCR repertoires showed rising breadth and depth after two AZD1222 doses. Reports say nearly half of spike-specific TCRs go after unmutated variant regions. Donors skewed white British and female; clonal diversity was possibly underestimated.

V was clipped by 4 bases and J by 1 base; unmatched bases: 8. This CDR3 is 16 amino acids long. Looked up from germline, CDR1 is SGDLS and CDR2 is YYNGEE. The clonotype comes from an adult in good health. V is TRBV9 and J is TRBJ2-4; 7 bases fit TRBD2. Sample: peripheral blood, taken on day 0 of MenACWY control vaccination. The CDR3 DNA sequence: TGTGCCAGCAGCCCCTGGGAGGGGAGGGCCAAAAACATTCAGTACTTC. The encoded protein is CASSPWEGRAKNIQYF.